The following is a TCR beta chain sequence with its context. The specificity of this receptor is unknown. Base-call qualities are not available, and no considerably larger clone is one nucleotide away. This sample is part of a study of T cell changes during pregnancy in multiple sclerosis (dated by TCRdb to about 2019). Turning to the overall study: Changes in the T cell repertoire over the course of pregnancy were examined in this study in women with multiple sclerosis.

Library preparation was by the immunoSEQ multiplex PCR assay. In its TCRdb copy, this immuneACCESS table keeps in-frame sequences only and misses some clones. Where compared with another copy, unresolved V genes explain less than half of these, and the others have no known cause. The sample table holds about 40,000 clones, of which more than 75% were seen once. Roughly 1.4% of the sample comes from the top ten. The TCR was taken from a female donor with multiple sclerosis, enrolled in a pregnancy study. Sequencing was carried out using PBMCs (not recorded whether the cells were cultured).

In nucleotide form, the sequence is TGTGCCAGCGGACTAGCGGGAGGAGGGAACACCGGGGAGCTGTTTTTT. The translation is CASGLAGGGNTGELFF. This chain joins TRBV7-7 to TRBJ2-2, and TRBD2 aligns with 14 junction nucleotides. The CDR3 goes from the cysteine to the phenylalanine over 16 residues. This entry keeps only the CDR3 DNA: 48 bases, framed from base 1. The germline V gene (reference sequence) specifies SSHAT as CDR1 and FNYEAQ as CDR2. Trimming leaves V shorter by 8 bases and J shorter by 1 base, with the junction holding 3 bases beyond the gene matches.